The 17 T cell receptor beta chains listed next were all sequenced from one sample in a study of Ad26.COV2.S vaccination and SARS-CoV-2 variants. The table came from immunoSEQ multiplex PCR; TCRdb's copy has only in-frame clones and leaves some out. The sample gives 75,000 to 100,000 clones, more than 70% of which show up once; more than 15% is in the top ten. The material was peripheral blood, obtained after recovery from COVID-19. All receptors come from a human donor who had recovered from COVID-19.

This clone appeared once. The rearrangement joins TRBV3-1 (or the pseudogene TRBV3-2) to TRBJ1-1; D not resolved. The CDR3 totals 13 residues. V was trimmed by 4 bases and J by 9 bases, leaving 15 bases between them. Germline V gene lookup returns CDR1 LGHDT and CDR2 YNNKEL (reference sequence). The CDR3, as DNA: TGTGCCAGCAGCCCATCCCCTGATACAAAAGCTTTCTTT. Translating gives CASSPSPDTKAFF.

V is TRBV4-3 and J is TRBJ1-3; TRBD1 matches at 7 bases. This CDR3 has 12 amino acids. Trimming took 4 bases from V and 11 from J; bases not matched to a gene: 5. Germline V gives CDR1 LGHNA, CDR2 YSLEER. The DNA for the CDR3 is TGCGCCAGCAGCCCAGGGGGTGGACCCATATATTTT. This sequence encodes CASSPGGGPIYF.

As concerns this clone: This sample includes further DNA sequences coding for the same CDR3. This chain connects TRBV7-9 to TRBJ1-1, with a possible D match to TRBD1 (5 bases). Trimming took off 6 bases at V and 1 base at J, with 12 bases between the two ends. The CDR3 has 14 residues. Germline CDR1 SEHNR, CDR2 FQNEAQ (reference sequence). This chain's CDR3 is CASSLTGPNTEAFF. For the CDR3, the DNA is TGTGCCAGCAGTTTAACGGGGCCGAACACTGAAGCTTTCTTT. The variable domain in full, completed from reference TRBV7-9 and TRBJ1-1, reads DTGVSQNPRHKITKRGQNVTFRCDPISEHNRLYWYRQTLGQGPEFLTYFQNEAQLEKSRLLSDRFSAERPKGSFSTLEIQRTEQGDSAMYLCASSLTGPNTEAFFGQGTRLTVV.

This rearrangement joins TRBV12-3 or TRBV12-4 to TRBJ2-1, with TRBD1 as a possible D gene (6 bases). Trimming removed 5 bases at V and 15 bases at J, with 20 bases between. The CDR3 spans 13 residues. CDR3 coding DNA: TGTGCCAGCAGTGTAGGTGGGGGCCGTCAGATGTTCTTC. Protein product: CASSVGGGRQMFF.

The chain uses TRBV12-3 or TRBV12-4 and TRBJ2-2, with D uncertain. V gave up 6 bases and J gave up 7 bases, with 9 bases separating them. The CDR3 is 12 residues long. The CDR3 DNA is TGTGCCAGCAGCGTGAGAGGCGGGGAGCTGTTTTTT. It codes for CASSVRGGELFF.

The rearrangement uses TRBV9 and TRBJ2-3, with TRBD2 as a possible D gene (6 bases). Trimming pared 7 bases from V and 0 bases from J, leaving 18 bases between. Per the germline V gene, CDR1 is SGDLS and CDR2 is YYNGEE. This CDR3 is 16 amino acids long. The DNA of the CDR3 is TGTGCCAGCGCCCCGTTGAAGAGCGGGAGCACAGATACGCAGTATTTT. It is translated as CASAPLKSGSTDTQYF.

The chain is built from TRBV9 and TRBJ1-6, with D perhaps TRBD1 (6 bases). With 2 bases removed from V and 11 bases from J, the gap between germline ends came to 14 bases. The germline CDR1 and CDR2 sequences are SGDLS and YYNGEE. The CDR3 runs to 14 residues. Here the CDR3 DNA reads TGTGCCAGCAGCGTGAACAGGGAGAGGGCACCCCTCCACTTT. This gives the protein CASSVNRERAPLHF.

The count of this clone is one. The rearrangement uses TRBV7-2 and TRBJ2-1; possible D gene TRBD2, 5 bases. V lost 5 bases and J lost 4, with 12 bases in between. The length of the CDR3 is 14 residues. Germline V gene sequence: CDR1 SGHTA, CDR2 FQGNSA. CDR3 bases: TGTGCCAGCAGCCCCCCCCCGGGGTACAATGAGCAGTTCTTC. This encodes CASSPPPGYNEQFF. Filled out from reference TRBV7-2 and TRBJ2-1, the complete variable domain reads GAGVSQSPSNKVTEKGKDVELRCDPISGHTALYWYRQSLGQGLEFLIYFQGNSAPDKSGLPSDRFSAERTGGSVSTLTIQRTQQEDSAVYLCASSPPPGYNEQFFGPGTRLTVL.

This chain links TRBV9 with TRBJ1-3, with TRBD1 matching over 7 bases. Trimming took 4 bases from V and 7 from J; bases not matched to a gene: 5. Germline CDR1 and CDR2: SGDLS and YYNGEE. The CDR3 is made up of 13 amino acids. CDR3 protein: CASSRQGVNTIYF. For the CDR3, the DNA is TGTGCCAGCAGCCGTCAGGGGGTGAACACCATATATTTT.

This clone was detected once. The chain employs TRBV5-6 and TRBJ2-7, with 7 bases identical to TRBD1. CDR1 SGHDT and CDR2 YYEEEE come from the germline V gene. The CDR3 is made up of 14 amino acids. V lost 0 bases and J lost 7; bases outside the gene matches: 7. CDR3 sequence: CASSLEPTGNEQYF. As DNA, the CDR3 is TGTGCCAGCAGCTTGGAACCGACAGGGAATGAGCAGTACTTC.

J is TRBJ1-1 and V is TRBV5-1; a possible D gene is TRBD1 (5 bases). From germline, CDR1 is SGHRS and CDR2 YFSETQ. V lost 0 bases, J lost 6 bases, and 9 bases lay in between. This CDR3 region has 13 residues. The CDR3 sequence is CASSLGGVSEAFF. CDR3 DNA sequence: TGCGCCAGCAGCTTGGGGGGCGTCTCTGAAGCTTTCTTT.

V is TRBV24-1 and J is TRBJ2-1; D gene ambiguous. Between the trimmed V and J ends, which lost 0 bases and 5 bases, there was a span of 4 bases. The V gene's germline CDR1 is KGHDR and CDR2 SFDVKD. The CDR3 has 13 residues. The CDR3 here is CATSDLWDNEQFF. DNA of the CDR3: TGTGCCACCAGTGATTTGTGGGACAATGAGCAGTTCTTC.

This clone was seen just once. This rearrangement joins TRBV5-4 to TRBJ1-6; possible D gene TRBD1, 5 bases. Between the trimmed V and J ends, which lost 1 base and 4 bases, there was a span of 9 bases. The CDR3 sequence is 15 residues long. Germline values: CDR1 SGHNT, CDR2 YYREEE (reference sequence). This CDR3 reads CASSLSRGYNSPLHF. As DNA, the CDR3 is TGTGCCAGCAGCTTGTCAAGGGGTTATAATTCACCCCTCCACTTT.

The table lists this clone with a count of one. The chain carries TRBV18 and TRBJ1-2; possible D gene TRBD1, 5 bases. The CDR3 runs 16 residues. The germline V gene encodes CDR1 KGHSH and CDR2 LQKENI. V dropped 2 bases and J dropped 0 bases, with 13 bases sitting between them. The CDR3 spells CASSPIRQPSNYGYTF. DNA of the CDR3: TGTGCCAGCTCACCAATAAGACAGCCGTCTAACTATGGCTACACCTTC.

This clone has ten or more counts. The chain is built from TRBV29-1 and TRBJ2-2; TRBD1 is a possible D gene (6 bases). Deletions cut 3 bases from V and 4 bases from J, with 9 bases between. The CDR3 sequence is 13 residues long. CDR1 is SQVTM, CDR2 ANQGSEA, per germline. The CDR3, as DNA: TGCAGCGTTGATGGGGGCTTCACCGGGGAGCTGTTTTTT. Protein sequence: CSVDGGFTGELFF.

This chain joins TRBV19 and TRBJ2-7; TRBD1 might be the D (6 bases). The CDR3 covers 16 residues. V lost 1 base and J lost 2, with 15 bases in between. Germline CDR1 reads LNHDA; CDR2 reads SQIVND (reference sequence). The CDR3: CASSIGGLTSTYEQYF. DNA for the CDR3: TGTGCCAGTAGTATAGGGGGGCTCACCTCAACCTACGAGCAGTACTTC.

The chain's CDR3 is CASSLDTLAKNIQYF. As DNA, the CDR3 is TGTGCCAGCAGCTTGGATACCCTAGCCAAAAACATTCAGTACTTC. The chain employs TRBV5-8 and TRBJ2-4; D not resolved. The CDR3 loop spans 15 amino acids. Germline CDR1 is SGHTS and CDR2 is YDEGEE. Trimming took 0 bases from V and 0 from J, leaving 7 bases between them.